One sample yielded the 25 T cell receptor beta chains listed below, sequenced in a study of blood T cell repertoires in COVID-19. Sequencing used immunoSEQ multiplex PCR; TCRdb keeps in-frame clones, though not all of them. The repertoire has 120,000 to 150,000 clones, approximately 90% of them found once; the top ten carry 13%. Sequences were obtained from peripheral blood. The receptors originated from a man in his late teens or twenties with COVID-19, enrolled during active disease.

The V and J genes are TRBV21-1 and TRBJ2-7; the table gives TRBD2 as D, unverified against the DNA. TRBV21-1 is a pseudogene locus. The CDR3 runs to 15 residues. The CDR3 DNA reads TGTGCCAGCAGCAAACGTTATAGCGGGGTTTACGAGCAGTACTTC. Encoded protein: CASSKRYSGVYEQYF.

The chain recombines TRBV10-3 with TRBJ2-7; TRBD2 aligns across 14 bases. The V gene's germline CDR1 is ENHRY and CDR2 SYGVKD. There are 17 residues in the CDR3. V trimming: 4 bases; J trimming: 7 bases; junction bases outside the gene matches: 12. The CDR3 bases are TGTGCCATCAGTGGGGGGACTAGCGGGAGCGTAGCGAGGGAGCAGTACTTC. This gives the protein CAISGGTSGSVAREQYF.

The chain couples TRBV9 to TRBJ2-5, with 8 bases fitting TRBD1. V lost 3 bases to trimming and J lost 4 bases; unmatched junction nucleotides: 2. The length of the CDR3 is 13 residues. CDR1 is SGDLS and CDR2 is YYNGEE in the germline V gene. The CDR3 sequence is CASSGDRGETQYF. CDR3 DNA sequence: TGTGCCAGCAGCGGCGACAGGGGAGAGACCCAGTACTTC.

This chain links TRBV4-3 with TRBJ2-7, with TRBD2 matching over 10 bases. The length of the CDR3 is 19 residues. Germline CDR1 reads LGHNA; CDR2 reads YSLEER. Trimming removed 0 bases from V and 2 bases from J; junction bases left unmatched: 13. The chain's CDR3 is CASSQELAGDPPLTYEQYF. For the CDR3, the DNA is TGCGCCAGCAGCCAAGAGCTAGCGGGAGATCCCCCATTAACCTACGAGCAGTACTTC.

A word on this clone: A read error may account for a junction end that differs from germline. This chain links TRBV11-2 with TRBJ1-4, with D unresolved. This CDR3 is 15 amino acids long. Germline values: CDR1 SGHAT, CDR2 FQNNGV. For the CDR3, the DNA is TGTGCCAGCAGCTTAGGTCCCGGTACGGGAGAAAAACTGCTTTTT. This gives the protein CASSLGPGTGEKLLF.

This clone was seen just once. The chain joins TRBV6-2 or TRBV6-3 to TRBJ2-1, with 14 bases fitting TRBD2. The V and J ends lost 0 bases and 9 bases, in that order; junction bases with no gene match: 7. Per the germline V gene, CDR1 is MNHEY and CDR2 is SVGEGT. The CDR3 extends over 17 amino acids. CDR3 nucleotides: TGTGCCAGCAGTTACTCAGGGACTAGCGGGAGTCCGGGTGAGCAGTTCTTC. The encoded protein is CASSYSGTSGSPGEQFF.

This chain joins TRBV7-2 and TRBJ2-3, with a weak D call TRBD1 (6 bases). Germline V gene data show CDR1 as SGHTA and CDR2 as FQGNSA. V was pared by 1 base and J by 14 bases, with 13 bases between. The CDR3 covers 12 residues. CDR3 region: CASSLGQDRAYF. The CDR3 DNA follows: TGTGCCAGCAGCTTAGGGCAGGACAGAGCGTATTTT.

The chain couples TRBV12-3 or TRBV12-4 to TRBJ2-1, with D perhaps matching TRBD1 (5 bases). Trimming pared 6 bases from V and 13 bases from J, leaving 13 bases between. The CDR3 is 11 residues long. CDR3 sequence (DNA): TGTGCCAGCAGCCAGACAGTCCCCCAGTTCTTC. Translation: CASSQTVPQFF.

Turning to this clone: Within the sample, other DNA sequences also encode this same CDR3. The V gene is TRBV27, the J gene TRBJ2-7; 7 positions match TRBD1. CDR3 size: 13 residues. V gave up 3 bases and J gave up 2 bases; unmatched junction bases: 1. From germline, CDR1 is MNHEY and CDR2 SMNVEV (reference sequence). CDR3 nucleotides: TGTGCCAGCAGTTTGGGACAGACCTACGAGCAGTACTTC. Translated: CASSLGQTYEQYF.

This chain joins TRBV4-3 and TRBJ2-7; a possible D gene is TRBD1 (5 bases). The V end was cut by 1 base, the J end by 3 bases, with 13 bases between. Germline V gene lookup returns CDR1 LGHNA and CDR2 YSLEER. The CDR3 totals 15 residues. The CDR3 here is CASSQAQDNFYEQYF. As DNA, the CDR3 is TGCGCCAGCAGCCAAGCGCAGGACAATTTCTACGAGCAGTACTTC.

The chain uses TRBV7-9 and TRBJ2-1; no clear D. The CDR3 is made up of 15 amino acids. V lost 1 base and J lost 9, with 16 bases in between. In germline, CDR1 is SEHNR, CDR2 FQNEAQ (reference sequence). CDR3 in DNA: TGTGCCAGCAGCTTAGGTAGCCAGAGCTTACGTGAGCAGTTCTTC. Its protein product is CASSLGSQSLREQFF.

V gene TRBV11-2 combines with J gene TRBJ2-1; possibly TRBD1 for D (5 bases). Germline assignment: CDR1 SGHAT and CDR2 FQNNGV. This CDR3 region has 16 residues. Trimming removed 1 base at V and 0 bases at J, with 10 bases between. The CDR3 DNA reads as TGTGCCAGCAGCTTAGGGGGCAGCCTCTCCTACAATGAGCAGTTCTTC. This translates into CASSLGGSLSYNEQFF.

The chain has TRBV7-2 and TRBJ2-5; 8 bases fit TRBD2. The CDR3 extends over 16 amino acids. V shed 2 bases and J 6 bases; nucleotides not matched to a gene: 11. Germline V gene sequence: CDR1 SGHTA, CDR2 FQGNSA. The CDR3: CASSLPRRLAGQTQYF. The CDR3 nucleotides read TGTGCCAGCAGCTTACCCCGAAGGCTAGCGGGCCAGACCCAGTACTTC.

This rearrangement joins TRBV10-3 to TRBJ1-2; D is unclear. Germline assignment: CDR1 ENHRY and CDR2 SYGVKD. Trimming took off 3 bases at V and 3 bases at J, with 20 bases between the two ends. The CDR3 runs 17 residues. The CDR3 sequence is CAISDLFRRALDYGYTF. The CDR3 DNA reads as TGTGCCATCAGTGACCTCTTTCGCCGCGCTCTAGACTATGGCTACACCTTC.

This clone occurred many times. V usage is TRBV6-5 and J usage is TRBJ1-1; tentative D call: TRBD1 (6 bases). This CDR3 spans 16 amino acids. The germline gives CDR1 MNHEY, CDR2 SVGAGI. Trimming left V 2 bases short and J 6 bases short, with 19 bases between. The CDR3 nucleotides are TGTGCCAGCAGTTACCTTGGGGGCACCTTCGGCGCTGAAGCTTTCTTT. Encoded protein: CASSYLGGTFGAEAFF.

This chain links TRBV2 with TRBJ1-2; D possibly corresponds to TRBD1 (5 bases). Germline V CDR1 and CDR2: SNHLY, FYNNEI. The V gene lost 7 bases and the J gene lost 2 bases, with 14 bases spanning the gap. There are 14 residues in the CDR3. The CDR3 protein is CASTRQSRNYGYTF. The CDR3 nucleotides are TGTGCCAGCACCCGACAGTCCCGGAACTATGGCTACACCTTC.

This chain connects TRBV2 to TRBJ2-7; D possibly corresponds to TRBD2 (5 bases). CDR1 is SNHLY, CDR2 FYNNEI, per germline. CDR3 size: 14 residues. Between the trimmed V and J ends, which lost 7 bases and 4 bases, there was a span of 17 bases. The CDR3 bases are TGTGCCAGCACTGTGCAACTAGGGTTATACGAGCAGTACTTC. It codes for CASTVQLGLYEQYF.

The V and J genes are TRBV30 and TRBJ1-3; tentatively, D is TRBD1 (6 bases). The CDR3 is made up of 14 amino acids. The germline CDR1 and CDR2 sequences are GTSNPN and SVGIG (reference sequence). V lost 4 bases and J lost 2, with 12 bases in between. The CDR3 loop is CAWTPGQTGNTIYF. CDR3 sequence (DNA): TGTGCCTGGACACCCGGACAGACTGGAAACACCATATATTTT.

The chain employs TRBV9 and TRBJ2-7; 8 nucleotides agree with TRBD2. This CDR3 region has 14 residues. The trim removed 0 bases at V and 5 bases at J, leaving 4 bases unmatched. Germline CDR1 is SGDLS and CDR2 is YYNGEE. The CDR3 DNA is TGTGCCAGCAGCGTAGGCGGGACTAGGAACGAGCAGTACTTC. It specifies CASSVGGTRNEQYF.

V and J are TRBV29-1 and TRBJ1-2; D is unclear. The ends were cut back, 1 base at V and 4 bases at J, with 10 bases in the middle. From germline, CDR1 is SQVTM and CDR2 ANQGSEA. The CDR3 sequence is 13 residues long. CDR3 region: CSVEVVGGYGYTF. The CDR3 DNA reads TGCAGCGTTGAAGTGGTGGGAGGCTATGGCTACACCTTC.

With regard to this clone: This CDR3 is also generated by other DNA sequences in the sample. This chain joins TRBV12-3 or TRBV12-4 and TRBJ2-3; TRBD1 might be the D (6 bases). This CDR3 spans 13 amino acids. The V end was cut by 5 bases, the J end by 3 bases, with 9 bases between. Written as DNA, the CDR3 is TGTGCCAGCAGTCCCACAGGGACAGATACGCAGTATTTT. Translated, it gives CASSPTGTDTQYF.

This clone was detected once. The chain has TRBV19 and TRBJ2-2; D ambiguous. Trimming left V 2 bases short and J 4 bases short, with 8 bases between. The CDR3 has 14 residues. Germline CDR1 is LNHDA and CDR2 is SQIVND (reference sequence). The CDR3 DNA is TGTGCCAGTAGTATATTGGTGAGCACCGGGGAGCTGTTTTTT. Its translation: CASSILVSTGELFF.

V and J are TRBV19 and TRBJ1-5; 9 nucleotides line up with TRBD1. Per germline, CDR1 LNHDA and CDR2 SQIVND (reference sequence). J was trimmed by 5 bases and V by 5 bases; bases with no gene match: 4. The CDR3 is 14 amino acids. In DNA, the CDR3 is TGTGCCAGTAGTGCCCGGGACAGGGATCAGCCCCAGCATTTT. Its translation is CASSARDRDQPQHF.

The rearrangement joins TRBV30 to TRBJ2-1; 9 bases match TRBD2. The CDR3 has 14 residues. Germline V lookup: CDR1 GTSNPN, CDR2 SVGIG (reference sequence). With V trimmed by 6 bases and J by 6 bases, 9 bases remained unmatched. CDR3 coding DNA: TGTGCCTGCTATAGCGGGAGATCCCCCAATGAGCAGTTCTTC. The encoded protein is CACYSGRSPNEQFF.

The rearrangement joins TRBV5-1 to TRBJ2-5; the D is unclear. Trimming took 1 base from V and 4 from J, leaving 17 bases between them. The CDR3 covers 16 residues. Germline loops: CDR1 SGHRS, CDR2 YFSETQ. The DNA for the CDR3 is TGCGCCAGCAGCTTGAATTCAGGCCCTTCTGGAGAGACCCAGTACTTC. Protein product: CASSLNSGPSGETQYF.